This entry lists 14 T cell receptor beta chains sequenced from one sample in a study of radiotherapy plus CTLA-4 blockade in lung cancer. The assay was immunoSEQ multiplex PCR, and TCRdb's table has in-frame clones only and misses some. The sample carries tens of thousands of clones, about four fifths recorded once. Source: peripheral blood, taken from a patient treated with radiotherapy plus ipilimumab. The receptor source for this set is a human donor with non-small cell lung cancer that progressed on radiotherapy plus ipilimumab.

This sequence joins TRBV6-5 and TRBJ1-3; 7 bases are shared with TRBD1. After removal of 5 bases from V and 9 bases from J, the junction contained 13 bases not matched to a gene. This CDR3 has 15 residues. The V gene's germline CDR1 is MNHEY and CDR2 SVGAGI. The DNA of the CDR3 is TGTGCCAGCAGTACAGACGACAGGGTTGGTTCCACCATATATTTT. It translates to CASSTDDRVGSTIYF.

The V and J genes are TRBV13 and TRBJ2-7, with 10 bases matching TRBD1. V was clipped by 7 bases and J by 3 bases; unmatched bases: 6. The CDR3 spans 14 residues. Germline CDR1 is PRHDT and CDR2 is FYEKMQ (reference sequence). The CDR3 is CASNLGQGIYEQYF. DNA for the CDR3: TGTGCCAGCAATTTGGGACAGGGGATCTACGAGCAGTACTTC.

The chain carries TRBV6-5 and TRBJ2-5; 12 nucleotides align to TRBD2. The V gene's germline CDR1 is MNHEY and CDR2 SVGAGI. The CDR3 has 15 residues. V trimming: 5 bases; J trimming: 5 bases; junction bases outside the gene matches: 6. The CDR3 coding sequence is TGTGCCAGCAGTAGACTAGCGGGAGAGGGGGAGACCCAGTACTTC. Protein product: CASSRLAGEGETQYF.

V usage is TRBV30 and J usage is TRBJ2-7; D is undetermined. The V and J ends lost 3 bases and 2 bases respectively, with 8 bases between them. The CDR3 covers 12 residues. CDR1 is GTSNPN and CDR2 is SVGIG in the germline V gene (reference sequence). This CDR3 is CAWRYETYEQYF. CDR3 bases: TGTGCCTGGAGATACGAAACCTACGAGCAGTACTTC. Full variable domain (rest looked up from reference TRBV30 and TRBJ2-7): SQTIHQWPATLVQPVGSPLSLECTVEGTSNPNLYWYRQAAGRGLQLLFYSVGIGQISSEVPQNLSASRPQDRQFILSSKKLLLSDSGFYLCAWRYETYEQYFGPGTRLTVT.

The chain joins TRBV7-9 to TRBJ2-2, with TRBD2 identical over 9 bases. The CDR3 loop spans 16 amino acids. Germline V gives CDR1 SEHNR, CDR2 FQNEAQ (reference sequence). After removal of 3 bases from V and 0 bases from J, the junction contained 2 bases not matched to a gene. The CDR3 spells CASSFRLAANTGELFF. CDR3 nucleotide sequence: TGTGCCAGCAGCTTCCGACTAGCGGCGAACACCGGGGAGCTGTTTTTT.

V and J are TRBV30 and TRBJ2-2, with unresolved D. The CDR3 is 14 residues long. Per the germline V gene, CDR1 is GTSNPN and CDR2 is SVGIG (reference sequence). The V end lost 0 bases, the J end lost 3 bases, and 8 bases lay between the germline ends. CDR3 nucleotides: TGTGCCTGGAGTGTACGTCCCGACACCGGGGAGCTGTTTTTT. It encodes CAWSVRPDTGELFF.

The V gene is TRBV6-5, the J gene TRBJ2-1; D is ambiguous. CDR1 MNHEY and CDR2 SVGAGI come from the germline V gene. The CDR3 sequence is 14 residues long. V was pared by 8 bases and J by 1 base, with 12 bases between. The CDR3 DNA follows: TGTGCCAGCTCGGCGGCCATTTCCTACAATGAGCAGTTCTTC. This gives the protein CASSAAISYNEQFF.

The chain employs TRBV28 and TRBJ2-3, with unresolved D. V lost 4 bases to trimming and J lost 2 bases, with 10 bases between them. Germline CDR1 reads MDHEN; CDR2 reads SYDVKM. This CDR3 contains 14 residues. CDR3 region: CASSSTAITDTQYF. CDR3 bases: TGTGCCAGCAGTTCAACAGCAATCACAGATACGCAGTATTTT.

The chain combines TRBV18 with TRBJ2-5; 11 bases match TRBD2. Per germline, CDR1 KGHSH and CDR2 LQKENI. Trimming at V came to 6 bases and at J to 2 bases, leaving 5 bases not matched to a gene. The CDR3 covers 15 residues. The CDR3 DNA sequence: TGTGCCAGCTCGCTGGGACTAGCGGTTCAAGAGACCCAGTACTTC. It encodes CASSLGLAVQETQYF.

V usage is TRBV6-1 and J usage is TRBJ1-4, with D perhaps TRBD1 (5 bases). CDR1 is MNHNS, CDR2 SASEGT, per germline. The ends were cut back, 5 bases at V and 5 bases at J, with 9 bases in the middle. This CDR3 spans 13 amino acids. CDR3 amino acids: CASSRDENEKLFF. In DNA form, the CDR3 reads TGTGCCAGCAGTAGGGACGAGAATGAAAAACTGTTTTTT.

This clone was counted a few times. This chain links TRBV2 with TRBJ2-7; maybe TRBD1 (6 bases). From germline, CDR1 is SNHLY and CDR2 FYNNEI. V was pared by 6 bases and J by 2 bases, with 14 bases between. The CDR3 extends over 14 amino acids. The CDR3 DNA is TGTGCCAGCAGCCTCCCAGGGGTACCCTACGAGCAGTACTTC. This gives the protein CASSLPGVPYEQYF.

In this sample, this clone turned up a few times. The genes are TRBV6-6 and TRBJ2-2, with D possibly TRBD1 on 6 matching bases. Germline CDR1 reads MNHNY; CDR2 reads SVGAGI (reference sequence). The CDR3 consists of 15 residues. Trimming took 6 bases from V and 4 from J, leaving 15 bases between them. The CDR3 spells CASSTGTPLTGELFF. The CDR3 DNA is TGTGCCAGCAGCACCGGGACACCCCTCACCGGGGAGCTGTTTTTT.

The rearrangement joins TRBV4-2 to TRBJ2-3; D not certain. V gave up 3 bases and J gave up 1 base, with 11 bases separating them. Germline V gene lookup returns CDR1 LGHNA and CDR2 YNFKEQ. This CDR3 comprises 15 residues. The CDR3 sequence: CASSQSAARTDTQYF. CDR3 sequence (DNA): TGTGCCAGCAGCCAGAGTGCGGCACGCACAGATACGCAGTATTTT.

This rearrangement joins TRBV28 to TRBJ2-1, with D hard to call. In germline, CDR1 is MDHEN, CDR2 SYDVKM. Trimming pared 2 bases from V and 9 bases from J, leaving 5 bases between. This CDR3 comprises 11 residues. CDR3 nucleotides: TGTGCCAGCAGTTTAACCGTTGAGCAGTTCTTC. Its translation is CASSLTVEQFF.